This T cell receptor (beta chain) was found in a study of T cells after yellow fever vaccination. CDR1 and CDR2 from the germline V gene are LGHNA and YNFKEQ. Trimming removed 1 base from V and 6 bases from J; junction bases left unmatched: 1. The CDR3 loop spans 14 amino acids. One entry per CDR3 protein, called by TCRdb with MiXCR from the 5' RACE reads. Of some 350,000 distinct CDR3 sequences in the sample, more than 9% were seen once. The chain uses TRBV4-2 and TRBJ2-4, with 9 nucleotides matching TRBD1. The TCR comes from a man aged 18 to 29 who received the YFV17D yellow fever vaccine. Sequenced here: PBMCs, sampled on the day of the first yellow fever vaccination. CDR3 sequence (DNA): TGTGCCAGCAGCCAAGCGGGACAGGGAAACATTCAGTACTTC. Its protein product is CASSQAGQGNIQYF.